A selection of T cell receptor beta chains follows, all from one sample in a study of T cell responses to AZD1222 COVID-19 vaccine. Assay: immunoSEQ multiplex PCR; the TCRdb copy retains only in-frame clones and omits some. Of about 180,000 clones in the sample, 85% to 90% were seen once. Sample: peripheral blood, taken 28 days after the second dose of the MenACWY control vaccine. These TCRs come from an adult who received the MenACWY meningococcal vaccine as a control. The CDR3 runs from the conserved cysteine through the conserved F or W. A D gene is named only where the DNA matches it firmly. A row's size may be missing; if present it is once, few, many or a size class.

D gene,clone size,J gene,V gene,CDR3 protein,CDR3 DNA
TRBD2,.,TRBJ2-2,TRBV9,CASSAGRTVVAGKNTGELFF,TGTGCCAGCAGCGCCGGAAGGACTGTGGTAGCGGGGAAGAACACCGGGGAGCTGTTTTTT
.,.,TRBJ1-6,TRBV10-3,CAISESNSPLHF,TGTGCCATCAGTGAGTCAAATTCACCCCTCCACTTT
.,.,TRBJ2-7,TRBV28,CASSGVGGHSPYEQYF,TGTGCCAGCAGTGGAGTAGGGGGACACTCCCCCTACGAGCAGTACTTC
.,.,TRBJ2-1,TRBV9,CASSVGRGSYNEQFF,TGTGCCAGCAGCGTAGGAAGGGGTTCCTACAATGAGCAGTTCTTC
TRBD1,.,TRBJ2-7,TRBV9,CASSPHGTGVNGSYEQYF,TGTGCCAGCAGCCCCCACGGGACAGGGGTAAACGGAAGCTACGAGCAGTACTTC
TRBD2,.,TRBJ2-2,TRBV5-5,CASSWYLGLAGGPVGELFF,TGTGCCAGCAGCTGGTATCTGGGACTAGCGGGAGGGCCGGTCGGGGAGCTGTTTTTT
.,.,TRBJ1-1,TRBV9,CASSVASLGTEAFF,TGTGCCAGCAGCGTGGCAAGTCTAGGCACTGAAGCTTTCTTT
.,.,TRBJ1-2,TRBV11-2,CASSLMADVGYTF,TGTGCCAGCAGCTTAATGGCTGACGTGGGCTACACCTTC
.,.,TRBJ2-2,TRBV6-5,CASSYSAGVGELFF,TGTGCCAGCAGTTACTCCGCAGGCGTCGGGGAGCTGTTTTTT
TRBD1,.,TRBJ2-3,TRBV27,CASSPGDRGTLNTQYF,TGTGCCAGCAGTCCTGGGGACAGAGGCACATTGAATACGCAGTATTTT
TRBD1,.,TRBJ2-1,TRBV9,CASSVEIRGQGSGEQFF,TGTGCCAGCAGCGTAGAGATCCGAGGACAGGGGTCAGGTGAGCAGTTCTTC
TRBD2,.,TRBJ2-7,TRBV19,CASSWASGSYEQYF,TGTGCCAGTAGCTGGGCTAGCGGGTCCTACGAGCAGTACTTC
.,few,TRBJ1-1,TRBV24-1,CATRASGSPGSEAFF,TGTGCCACCAGGGCCTCCGGGTCTCCCGGATCCGAAGCTTTCTTT
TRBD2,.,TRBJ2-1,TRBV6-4,CASSGSREGFNEQFF,TGTGCCAGCAGTGGTAGTCGGGAGGGCTTCAATGAGCAGTTCTTC
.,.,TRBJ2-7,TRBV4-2,CASSQDRLGEQYF,TGTGCCAGCAGCCAAGATCGGTTAGGGGAGCAGTACTTC
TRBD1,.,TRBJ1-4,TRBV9,CASSDPTGGYEKLFF,TGTGCCAGCAGCGACCCCACAGGGGGCTATGAAAAACTGTTTTTT
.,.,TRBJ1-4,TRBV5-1,CASSWEGTRNEKLFF,TGCGCCAGCAGCTGGGAGGGGACACGGAATGAAAAACTGTTTTTT
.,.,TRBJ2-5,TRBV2,CASSVTGETQYF,TGTGCCAGCAGTGTGACGGGAGAGACCCAGTACTTC
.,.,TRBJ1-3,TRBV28,CASSFHGNSGNTIYF,TGTGCCAGCAGTTTCCACGGCAACTCTGGAAACACCATATATTTT
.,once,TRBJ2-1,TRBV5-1,CASGGGGSNEQFF,TGCGCCAGCGGCGGCGGTGGGAGCAATGAGCAGTTCTTC
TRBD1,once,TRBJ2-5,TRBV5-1,CASSSGTGVGQETQYF,TGCGCCAGCAGCTCCGGGACAGGGGTCGGTCAAGAGACCCAGTACTTC
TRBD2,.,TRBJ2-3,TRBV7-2,CASSPRRGGSGITDTQYF,TGTGCCAGCAGCCCCCGTAGGGGGGGTAGCGGGATCACAGATACGCAGTATTTT